The T cell receptor (beta chain) under discussion was sequenced for a study of T cells in Graves' hyperthyroidism and ophthalmopathy. Researchers amplified the TCR beta CDR3 regions from RNA transcripts. The HTBI primer set was used in a first-round RT-PCR of the TCR CDR3. TCRdb passed the multiplex PCR reads through MiXCR, listing each CDR3 protein once. The sample includes roughly 500,000 distinct CDR3 sequences, around 50% of them seen just once. Germline loops: CDR1 SEHNR, CDR2 FQNEAQ (reference sequence). V gave up 0 bases and J gave up 4 bases; unmatched junction bases: 4. This CDR3 region has 15 residues.

The sequence was collected from an adult woman with Graves' disease, either hyperthyroidism or ophthalmopathy (not recorded which). The sample comprised peripheral blood or thyroid tissue (not recorded which). V usage is TRBV7-9 and J usage is TRBJ2-7; TRBD2 matches at 9 bases. The DNA of the CDR3 is TGTGCCAGCAGCTTAGCGGGAGCGGGAGGATACGAGCAGTACTTC. It codes for CASSLAGAGGYEQYF.